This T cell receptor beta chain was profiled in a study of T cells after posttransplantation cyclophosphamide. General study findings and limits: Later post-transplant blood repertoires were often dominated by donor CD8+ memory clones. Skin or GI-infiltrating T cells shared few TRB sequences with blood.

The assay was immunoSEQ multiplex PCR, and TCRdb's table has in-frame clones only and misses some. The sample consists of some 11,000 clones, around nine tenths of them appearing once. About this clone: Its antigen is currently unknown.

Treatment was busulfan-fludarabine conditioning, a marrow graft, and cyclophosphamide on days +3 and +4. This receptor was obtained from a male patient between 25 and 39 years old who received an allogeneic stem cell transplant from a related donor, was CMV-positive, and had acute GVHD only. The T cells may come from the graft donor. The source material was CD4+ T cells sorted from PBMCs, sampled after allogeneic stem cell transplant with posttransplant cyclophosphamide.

The CDR3 spells CASSQDGVAGFDIQYF. The CDR3 DNA sequence: TGTGCCAGCAGCCAAGATGGGGTAGCGGGGTTTGACATTCAGTACTTC. J is TRBJ2-4 and V is TRBV14; 8 bases match TRBD2. After removal of 0 bases from V and 8 bases from J, the junction contained 9 bases not matched to a gene. The V gene's germline CDR1 is SGHDN and CDR2 FVKESK. This CDR3 spans 16 amino acids.